This record covers a single TCR beta chain. Its target is not known. The CDR3 runs 16 residues. Germline V gene lookup returns CDR1 SGHRS and CDR2 YFSETQ. The trim removed 1 base at V and 1 base at J, leaving 4 bases unmatched. These data come from a study of shared clonotypes between healthy human individuals. The overall study: Each donor had three CD4 naive, three CD4 memory, two CD8 naive and one CD8 memory plate. Regarding the study as a whole: The naive CD4 repertoires of a few donors were compared, and roughly 5% of clonotypes were shared.

Sequencing used immunoSEQ multiplex PCR; TCRdb keeps in-frame clones, though not all of them. This table has over 2 million clones, approximately 94% appearing once. CD45RO-negative, CCR7-selected cells formed the naive CD8 fraction, which excluded terminally differentiated effector memory CD45RA+ cells. The donors, healthy adults who were HIV-negative, had experienced no recent acute infections or vaccinations. Within Nashville, Tennessee resided all donors, each a Caucasian adult. Sequencing was performed on naive CD8+ T cells sorted from blood. This sequence originates from a young man in good health. The V and J genes are TRBV5-1 and TRBJ2-5; 10 positions match TRBD2. CDR3 sequence: CASSLKASGGQETQYF. The CDR3 nucleotides read TGCGCCAGCAGCTTGAAGGCTAGCGGGGGCCAAGAGACCCAGTACTTC.